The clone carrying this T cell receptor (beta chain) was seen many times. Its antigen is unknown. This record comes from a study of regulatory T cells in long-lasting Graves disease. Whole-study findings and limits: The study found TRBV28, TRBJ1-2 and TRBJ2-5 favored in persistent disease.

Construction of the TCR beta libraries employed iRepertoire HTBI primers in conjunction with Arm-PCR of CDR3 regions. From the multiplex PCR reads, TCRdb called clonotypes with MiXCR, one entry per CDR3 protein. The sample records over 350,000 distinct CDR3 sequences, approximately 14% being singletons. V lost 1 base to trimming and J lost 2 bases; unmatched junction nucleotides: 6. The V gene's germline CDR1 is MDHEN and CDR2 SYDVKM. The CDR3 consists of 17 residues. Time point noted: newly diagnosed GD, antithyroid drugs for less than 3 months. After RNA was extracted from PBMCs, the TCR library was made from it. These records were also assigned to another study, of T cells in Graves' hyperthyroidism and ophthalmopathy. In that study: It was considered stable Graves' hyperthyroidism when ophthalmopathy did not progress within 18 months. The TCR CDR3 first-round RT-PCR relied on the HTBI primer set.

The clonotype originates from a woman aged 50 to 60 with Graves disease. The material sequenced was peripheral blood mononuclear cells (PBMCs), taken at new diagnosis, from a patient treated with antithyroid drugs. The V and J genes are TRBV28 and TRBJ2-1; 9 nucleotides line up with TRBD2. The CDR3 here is CASSLSPGTSTYNEQFF. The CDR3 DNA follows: TGTGCCAGCAGTTTATCACCCGGGACTAGCACCTACAATGAGCAGTTCTTC.